This TCR beta chain was captured by sequencing in a study of T cells after posttransplantation cyclophosphamide (dated by TCRdb to between 2015 and 2016). With regard to the full study: The study tracked T cell repertoire reconstitution by TRB sequencing after myeloablative bone marrow transplantation using posttransplantation cyclophosphamide as GVHD prophylaxis. Samples from approximately 37 PTCy-treated patients, along with samples from roughly 15 of their related bone marrow donors, underwent antigen receptor sequencing. Blood from all 34 PTCy patients who had 1-year posttransplant specimens underwent TRB sequencing. Up to roughly 3 additional blood samples from 2 to 5.2 years after transplant were also TRB-sequenced in 3 patients, as was pretransplant blood from a handful of patients. TRA and TRB clonality were tightly correlated in several samples, so subsequent TCR analyses focused on TRB only. Public TRB sequences were checked against a database of over 3,000 sequences associated with responses to pathogens, tumor antigens, self-antigens and alloantigens.

Genomic DNA was used for TRB sequencing, which was performed with the immunoSEQ assay at survey resolution or with the hsTCRB kit. In the paper's pipeline: The immunoSEQ software handled the initial read processing, while the LymphoSeq R package was used for the repertoire analyses. Clonality was computed as 1 minus normalized Shannon entropy; Gini coefficient was also calculated for each TRB dataset. To infer phenotypes in unsorted samples, TRB sequences from sorted subsets of the recipient or donor were mapped onto unsorted samples from the same recipient. Not all clones reach the TCRdb copy of this immuneACCESS table, which keeps in-frame sequences only. Checked studies attribute under half of the gap to unresolved V genes and leave the rest unexplained. V and J calls and clone size are copied from that table; D and trimming were computed from the DNA. The sample table contains around 9,000 clones; only one count was recorded for 95% to 99% of them. About 0.3% of the sample is in the top ten clones.

On the day of marrow donation, related bone marrow donors gave peripheral blood samples. Viable CD3+CD4+ or CD3+CD8+ cells that were CCR7+CD45RA+CD45RO-CD95-CD27+CD28+ were defined as naive T cells. Mononuclear cells from peripheral blood and bone marrow were separated by Ficoll-Hypaque density centrifugation and then cryopreserved. CD4+ and CD8+ T cells, including naive and memory subsets, were sorted by FACS on a FACSAria II. General findings and caveats noted by the study authors: Donor-recipient similarity was low at 1-2 months but increased during the first year, and donor CD8+ memory clones often dominated later blood repertoires. Across under 50 patients, recipient CMV seropositivity and CMV reactivation were highly associated with TRB clonality; PTCy diversity was similar to CNI/methotrexate controls. The TRB repertoires of T cells infiltrating skin or GI tract showed only limited overlap with the TRB repertoires of T cells in blood.

Reading the germline V gene gives CDR1 SGHAT and CDR2 FQNNGV. V loses 1 base of germline sequence and J loses 7 bases, and the interval between the two ends is 16 bases. The cysteine opens and the phenylalanine closes a CDR3 of 15 amino acids. The only DNA kept is the CDR3, 45 bases in frame from the first base. Points on this clone: Its binding antigen is unknown. One base away there is no much larger clone; base qualities are not given.

The V and J segments used are TRBV11-2 and TRBJ1-2, and perhaps TRBD1 as D gene, on 5 matching bases. This TCR was sampled from a man aged 50-60 years in good health, CMV-negative, and a related stem cell transplant donor. The sample taken for sequencing was naive CD8+ T cells sorted from PBMCs. The sequence in DNA is TGTGCCAGCAGCTTAGCGCAGGGTGGAATTTTTGGCTACACCTTC. Translated, this gives CASSLAQGGIFGYTF.